This is a list of T cell receptor beta chains from one sample in a study of CD8 T cells in ankylosing spondylitis. MiXCR, run by TCRdb on the 5' RACE reads, gives a single entry per CDR3 protein. The sample lists approximately 250,000 distinct CDR3 sequences; about 11% were seen once. The sequenced material came from blood, either unsorted or a sorted T cell fraction (not recorded which). The receptors derive from a male donor with ankylosing spondylitis or in good health (not recorded which). The CDR3 runs from the conserved cysteine through the conserved F or W. The D gene is left open where the match is weak. A clone size is listed for some rows: how often the clone was seen (once, few, many), or a class if it is expanded.

j_gene	abundance	v_gene	d_gene	CDR3aa	CDR3nt
TRBJ2-2	many	TRBV4-2	TRBD2	CASSQDRIAGTNTGELFF	TGTGCCAGCAGCCAAGATCGGATAGCGGGGACCAACACCGGGGAGCTGTTTTTT
TRBJ2-2	few	TRBV12-3/TRBV12-4	TRBD1	CASSRDRGYGGELFF	TGTGCCAGCAGCCGGGACAGGGGGTACGGCGGGGAGCTGTTTTTT
TRBJ2-3	many	TRBV3-1	-	CASSQAGPRRTDTQYF	TGTGCCAGCAGCCAAGCCGGGCCCCGCAGGACAGATACGCAGTATTTT
TRBJ2-3	few	TRBV5-1	TRBD2	CASSLDLAGETDTQYF	TGCGCCAGCAGCTTGGATCTAGCGGGAGAGACAGATACGCAGTATTTT
TRBJ2-5	many	TRBV15	-	CATSRDIYGGAEETQYF	TGTGCCACCAGCAGAGATATCTACGGGGGCGCGGAAGAGACCCAGTACTTC
TRBJ2-3	many	TRBV11-2	TRBD2	CASSLELAGRSDTQYF	TGTGCCAGCAGCTTAGAGCTAGCGGGACGTTCAGATACGCAGTATTTT
TRBJ2-7	many	TRBV27	-	CASKYPNPGHHRQYF	TGTGCCAGCAAATACCCCAACCCGGGACACCATAGGCAGTACTTC
TRBJ1-2	-	TRBV19	-	CASSYRSQGYTF	TGTGCCAGTAGTTACAGGTCTCAAGGCTACACCTTC
TRBJ2-3	many	TRBV27	TRBD2	CASSLLYSGGRTDTQYF	TGTGCCAGCAGTTTACTTTATAGCGGGGGGCGCACAGATACGCAGTATTTT
TRBJ2-5	-	TRBV18	-	CASSPLNLQETQYF	TGTGCCAGCTCACCACTGAACCTCCAAGAGACCCAGTACTTC
TRBJ2-2	-	TRBV2	TRBD2	CASKGTSGFGGTGELFF	TGTGCCAGCAAGGGGACTAGCGGGTTCGGGGGCACCGGGGAGCTGTTTTTT
TRBJ2-7	few	TRBV6-1	TRBD1	CASSPRTGYYEQYF	TGTGCCAGCAGTCCGAGGACAGGGTACTACGAGCAGTACTTC
TRBJ1-1	many	TRBV12-3/TRBV12-4	TRBD1	CASSPLIGTDTEAFF	TGTGCCAGCAGTCCCCTTATAGGGACAGACACTGAAGCTTTCTTT
TRBJ1-5	-	TRBV30	TRBD1	CARQTGGGNQPQHF	TGTGCCCGCCAAACAGGGGGTGGAAATCAGCCCCAGCATTTT
TRBJ1-4	many	TRBV20-1	-	CSAPRKEKLFF	TGCAGTGCTCCTCGGAAGGAAAAACTGTTTTTT
TRBJ1-1	many	TRBV21-1	-	CASSKVGTSGTAF	TGTGCCAGCAGCAAAGTGGGCACCTCCGGGACCGCGTTT
TRBJ1-2	many	TRBV20-1	-	CSARSGQDNYGYTF	TGCAGTGCTAGATCAGGGCAAGATAACTATGGCTACACCTTC